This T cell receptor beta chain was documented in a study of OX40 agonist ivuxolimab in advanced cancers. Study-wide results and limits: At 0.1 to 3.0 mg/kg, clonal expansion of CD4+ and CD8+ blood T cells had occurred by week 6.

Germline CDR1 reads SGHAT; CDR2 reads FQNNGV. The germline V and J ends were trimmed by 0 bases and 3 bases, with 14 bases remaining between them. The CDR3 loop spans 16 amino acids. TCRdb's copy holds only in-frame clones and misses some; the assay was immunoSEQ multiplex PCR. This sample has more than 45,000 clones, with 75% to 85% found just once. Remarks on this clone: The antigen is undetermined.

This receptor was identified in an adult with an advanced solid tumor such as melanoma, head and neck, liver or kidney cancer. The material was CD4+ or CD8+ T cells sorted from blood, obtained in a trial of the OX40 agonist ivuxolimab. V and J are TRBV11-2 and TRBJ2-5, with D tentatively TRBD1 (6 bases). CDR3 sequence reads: CASSLDSPGAEETQYF. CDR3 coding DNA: TGTGCCAGCAGCTTAGATAGCCCAGGGGCGGAAGAGACCCAGTACTTC.